This TCR beta chain is drawn from a study of T cell responses to AZD1222 COVID-19 vaccine. Libraries were prepared by immunoSEQ multiplex PCR; TCRdb keeps only in-frame clonotypes and omits some of them. The sample yields roughly 120,000 clones, roughly 90% seen once. The sample holds one count of this clone. The V segment lost 7 bases and the J segment 3 bases; nucleotides outside the gene matches: 8. This CDR3 has 14 residues. Germline V gene sequence: CDR1 MNHNY, CDR2 SVGAGI (reference sequence). The specimen was peripheral blood, collected on day 0 of AZD1222 vaccination. The chain carries TRBV6-6 and TRBJ1-1; 7 nucleotides agree with TRBD1. The sequence derives from an adult in good health. CDR3 nucleotide sequence: TGTGCCAGCACCCCGACAGGGTGGGACACTGAAGCTTTCTTT. Translated, it gives CASTPTGWDTEAFF.